This TCR beta chain derives from a study of memory CD4+ T cells and cytomegalovirus serostatus (dated by TCRdb to the late 2010s). General notes on the study: The 33 healthy Belgian adults in the cohort included 9 who were CMV seropositive and approximately 25 who were CMV seronegative. To replicate a published TCR-based CMV serostatus classifier, the study sequenced CD4+ memory TCRbeta repertoires from a Belgian cohort whose cytomegalovirus serostatus was known.

Genomic DNA was extracted from sorted cells with the Quick-DNA Microprep Kit. Amplification of TCRbeta DNA was done with the immunoSEQ hsTCRbeta kit, following the protocol from the manufacturer. TCRbeta libraries were sequenced on an Illumina MiSeq instrument. The paper's data handling went like this. Once out-of-frame sequences had been removed, millions of distinct TCRbeta sequences were left, which works out to an average of around 73,000 per individual. Each individual was scored according to the count of approximately 170 previously reported CMV-associated TCRbeta sequences and the total productive distinct TCRbeta count. A beta-binomial model was reimplemented in Python, and scikit-learn random forests with default parameters were trained on data from the US cohort. Classifier performance on the Belgian cohort was summarized as median AUC with percentile confidence intervals calculated over 10,000 bootstrap iterations. TCRdb holds this immuneACCESS table with in-frame rearrangements only. Some clones are missing; in checked studies, unresolved V genes explain under half, and the rest has no known cause. The V and J calls and clone size are taken from that table; D and trimming were inferred from the DNA. For this sample the table gives about 75,000 clones, of which 78% were detected only once. Of the sample, roughly 2.6% falls within the top ten clones.

V is pruned by 6 bases and J by 6 bases, leaving 11 bases of the junction without a gene match. The CDR3 numbers 16 residues from cysteine through phenylalanine. The CDR3 DNA has 48 bases and is translated from base 1. Per the germline V gene (reference sequence), LNHDA is the CDR1 and SQIVND is the CDR2. In regard to this clone: This clone's antigen is unknown. No base quality values were provided; no much bigger clone lies one nucleotide off.

General study outcomes and caveats: Only CD4+CD45RO+ memory cells were sequenced, in contrast to the original study, which included naive and memory CD4+ and CD8+ populations. The original-framework classifier achieved a median bootstrapped AUC of almost 0.97 with a 95% CI of 0.76-1.00 on the Belgian cohort. The results were read as suggesting that the CMV-associated TCR signature is, for the most part, present in the CD4+ memory repertoire. For CMV serostatus prediction, a median bootstrapped AUC of 0.95 was reached with the original framework, and a median bootstrapped AUC of approximately 0.9 was reached with a US-trained random forest. Among the approximately 160 previously reported CMV-associated TCRbeta sequences, approximately 70 showed up in the CD4+ memory repertoires, with each one found in between one and five individuals.

A FACSAria II was used to sort memory CD4+ T cells, defined as single viable CD3+CD4+CD8-CD45RO+ cells. To determine CMV serostatus, a Roche Elecsys assay was used that detects serum IgG against CMV pp150, pp28, p38 and p52. After the samples were thawed, total CD4+ T cells were enriched through positive selection using CD4 magnetic microbeads. Samples originated from another study that specifically interrogated the CD4+ T cell memory repertoire. Peripheral blood mononuclear cells were isolated and cryopreserved according to standard operating procedures, and serum was kept at -80 degrees C. The staining used CD3-PerCP (BW264/56), CD4-APC (RPA-T4), CD45RO-PE (UCHT1) and CD8-Pacific Orange (3B5) antibodies, and Sytox blue was used to exclude non-viable cells.

The receptor's source is an adult in good health and CMV-seropositive. Sequencing was done on a sample of memory CD4+ T cells from blood. Here the chain combines TRBV19 and TRBJ2-1; 10 central nucleotides agree with TRBD2. The DNA sequence is given as TGTGCCAGTAGCCCCCAGCGGGGGGGCGGTGGCAATGAGCAGTTCTTC. Its translation reads: CASSPQRGGGGNEQFF.